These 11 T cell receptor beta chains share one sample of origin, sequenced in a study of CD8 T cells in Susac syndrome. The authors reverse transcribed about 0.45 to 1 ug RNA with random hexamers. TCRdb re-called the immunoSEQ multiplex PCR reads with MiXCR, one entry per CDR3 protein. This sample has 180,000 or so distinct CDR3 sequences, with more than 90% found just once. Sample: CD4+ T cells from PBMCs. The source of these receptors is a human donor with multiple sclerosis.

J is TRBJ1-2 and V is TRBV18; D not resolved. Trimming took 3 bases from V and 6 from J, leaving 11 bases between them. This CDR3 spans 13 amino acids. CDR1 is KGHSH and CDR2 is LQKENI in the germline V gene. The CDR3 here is CASSPLEGNGYTF. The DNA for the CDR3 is TGTGCCAGCTCACCCCTGGAGGGAAATGGCTACACCTTC.

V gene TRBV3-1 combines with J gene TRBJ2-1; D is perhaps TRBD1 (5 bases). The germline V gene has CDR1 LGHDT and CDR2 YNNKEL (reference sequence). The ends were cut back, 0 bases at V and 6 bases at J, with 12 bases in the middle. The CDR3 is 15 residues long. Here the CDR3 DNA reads TGTGCCAGCAGCCAAGACTTGGGGCGTCTCAATGAGCAGTTCTTC. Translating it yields CASSQDLGRLNEQFF.

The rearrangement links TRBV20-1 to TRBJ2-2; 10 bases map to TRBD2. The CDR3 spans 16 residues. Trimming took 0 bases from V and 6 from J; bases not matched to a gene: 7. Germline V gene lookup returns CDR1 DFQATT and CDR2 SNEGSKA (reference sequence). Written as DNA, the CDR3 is TGCAGTGCTAGAGAGGGATCTCTAGCGGGAGCCGGGGAGCTGTTTTTT. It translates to CSAREGSLAGAGELFF.

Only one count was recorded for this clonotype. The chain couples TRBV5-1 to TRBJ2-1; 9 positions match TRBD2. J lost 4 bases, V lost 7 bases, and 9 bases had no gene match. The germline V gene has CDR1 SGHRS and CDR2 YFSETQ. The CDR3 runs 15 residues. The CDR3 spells CASAAAGGFYNEQFF. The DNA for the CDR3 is TGCGCCAGCGCTGCGGCGGGAGGGTTTTACAATGAGCAGTTCTTC.

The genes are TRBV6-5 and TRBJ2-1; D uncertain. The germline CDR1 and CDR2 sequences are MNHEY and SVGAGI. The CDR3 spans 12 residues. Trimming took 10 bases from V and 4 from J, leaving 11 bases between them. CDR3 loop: CATKLGYNEQFF. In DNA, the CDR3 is TGTGCCACCAAATTAGGGTACAATGAGCAGTTCTTC.

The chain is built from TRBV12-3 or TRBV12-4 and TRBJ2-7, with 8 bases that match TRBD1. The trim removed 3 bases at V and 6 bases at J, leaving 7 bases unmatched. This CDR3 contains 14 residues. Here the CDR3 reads CASSLQGATTEQYF. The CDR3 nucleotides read TGTGCCAGCAGTTTGCAGGGGGCAACTACCGAGCAGTACTTC.

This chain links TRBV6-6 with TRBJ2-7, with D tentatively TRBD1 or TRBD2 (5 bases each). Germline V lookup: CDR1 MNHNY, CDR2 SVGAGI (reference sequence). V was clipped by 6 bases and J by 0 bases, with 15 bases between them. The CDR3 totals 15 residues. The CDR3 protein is CASSRGPSSSYEQYF. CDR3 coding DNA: TGTGCCAGCAGCCGGGGCCCTAGCAGCTCCTACGAGCAGTACTTC.

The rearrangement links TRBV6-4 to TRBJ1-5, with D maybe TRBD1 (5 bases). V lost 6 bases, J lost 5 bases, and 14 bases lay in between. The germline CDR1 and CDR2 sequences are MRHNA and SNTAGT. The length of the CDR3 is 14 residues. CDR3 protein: CASRPRDEDQPQHF. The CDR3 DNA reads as TGTGCCAGCAGGCCCCGGGACGAGGATCAGCCCCAGCATTTT.

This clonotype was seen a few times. As DNA, the CDR3 is TGTGCCTGGACTGCCGGGACTACAGACGAGCAGTACTTC. The encoded protein is CAWTAGTTDEQYF. This chain connects TRBV30 to TRBJ2-7, with 7 bases that match TRBD2. The CDR3 is made up of 13 amino acids. Germline V gene lookup returns CDR1 GTSNPN and CDR2 SVGIG (reference sequence). Trimming took 4 bases from V and 5 from J; bases not matched to a gene: 8.

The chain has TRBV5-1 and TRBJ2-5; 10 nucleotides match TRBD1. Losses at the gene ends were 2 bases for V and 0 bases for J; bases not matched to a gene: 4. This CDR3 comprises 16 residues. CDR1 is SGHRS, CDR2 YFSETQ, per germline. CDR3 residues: CASSLGGQGNQETQYF. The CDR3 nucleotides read TGCGCCAGCAGCTTAGGGGGACAGGGGAACCAAGAGACCCAGTACTTC.

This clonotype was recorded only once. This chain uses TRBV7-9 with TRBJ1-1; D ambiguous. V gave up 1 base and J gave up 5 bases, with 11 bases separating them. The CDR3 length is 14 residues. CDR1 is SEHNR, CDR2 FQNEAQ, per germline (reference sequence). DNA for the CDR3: TGTGCCAGCAGCTTAGGAGGACGGTGGACTGAAGCTTTCTTT. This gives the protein CASSLGGRWTEAFF.